The T cell receptor beta chain under discussion was sequenced for a study of CD8 T cells in Susac syndrome. The controls were healthy donors who were matched for age and sex. The TEMRA cells underwent FACS enrichment, while the CD8+ and CD4+ T cells underwent negative isolation. Roughly 0.45 to 1 ug RNA was reverse transcribed with random hexamers. TCRdb recomputed calls from the immunoSEQ multiplex PCR reads with MiXCR, one row per CDR3 protein. Of about 150,000 distinct CDR3 sequences listed, 94% are singletons. V dropped 7 bases and J dropped 4; count of bases not matched to a gene: 8. The CDR3 sequence is 13 residues long. Germline CDR1 SQVTM, CDR2 ANQGSEA.

The specimen was CD4+ T cells from PBMCs. The chain combines TRBV29-1 with TRBJ2-5; 8 nucleotides line up with TRBD1. The TCR was taken from a human donor in good health. The CDR3 protein is CSADRDRGETQYF. DNA for the CDR3: TGCAGCGCGGACAGGGATAGGGGAGAGACCCAGTACTTC.